Below are 2 T cell receptor beta chains sequenced from a single sample in a study of brain T cells in children with intractable seizures. Here immunoSEQ multiplex PCR was the method, and the copy in TCRdb shows in-frame clones only, minus some. The sample has about 80,000 clones; under 95% are singletons. The material was peripheral blood, obtained at surgery. Receptors originate from a girl aged 2-9 years with Rasmussen encephalitis and intractable seizures.

This chain uses TRBV6-5 with TRBJ2-7; TRBD1 or TRBD2 may be the D gene (5 bases each). CDR3 length equals 14 residues. Germline V CDR1 and CDR2: MNHEY, SVGAGI. The V and J ends lost 10 bases and 2 bases respectively, with 18 bases between them. The CDR3 DNA reads as TGTGCCACCGCCCAGGGACGGAGCCCCTACGAGCAGTACTTC. It encodes CATAQGRSPYEQYF.

This clone was found a few times. This sequence joins TRBV27 and TRBJ2-3; 7 bases align to TRBD2. V trimming: 4 bases; J trimming: 0 bases; junction bases outside the gene matches: 10. Germline values: CDR1 MNHEY, CDR2 SMNVEV (reference sequence). The CDR3 length is 17 residues. Here the CDR3 DNA reads TGTGCCAGCAGTTCCCCCTTTTCGGGAGGAAGCACAGATACGCAGTATTTT. This encodes CASSSPFSGGSTDTQYF.